This T cell receptor beta chain was retrieved from a study of blood T cells in healthy people across ages. For the second PCR, which ran for about 7 to 11 cycles, a sample-barcoded 5' primer and a J-beta primer mix were used. TCRdb processed the 5' RACE reads anew with MiXCR; each CDR3 protein has one entry. The sample lists approximately 780,000 distinct CDR3 sequences; roughly 26% were seen once. Points from the study as a whole: With age, beta diversity per million T cells declined roughly linearly, significantly by 40.

As for this clonotype: Its specificity is unknown.

This sample also belongs to another study, concerning T cells of mothers and their children.

This receptor was taken from a boy aged 5 to 17 in good health. Sample: blood.

As DNA, the CDR3 is TGTGCCAGCAGGGACCAGACCACGGGGGCCCTCGAGCAGTACTTC. Its translation is CASRDQTTGALEQYF. V usage is TRBV6-6 and J usage is TRBJ2-7, with D possibly called TRBD1 or TRBD2 (6 bases each). CDR3 length: 15 residues. The V end lost 6 bases, the J end lost 6 bases, and 21 bases lay between the germline ends. Germline CDR1 MNHNY, CDR2 SVGAGI (reference sequence).